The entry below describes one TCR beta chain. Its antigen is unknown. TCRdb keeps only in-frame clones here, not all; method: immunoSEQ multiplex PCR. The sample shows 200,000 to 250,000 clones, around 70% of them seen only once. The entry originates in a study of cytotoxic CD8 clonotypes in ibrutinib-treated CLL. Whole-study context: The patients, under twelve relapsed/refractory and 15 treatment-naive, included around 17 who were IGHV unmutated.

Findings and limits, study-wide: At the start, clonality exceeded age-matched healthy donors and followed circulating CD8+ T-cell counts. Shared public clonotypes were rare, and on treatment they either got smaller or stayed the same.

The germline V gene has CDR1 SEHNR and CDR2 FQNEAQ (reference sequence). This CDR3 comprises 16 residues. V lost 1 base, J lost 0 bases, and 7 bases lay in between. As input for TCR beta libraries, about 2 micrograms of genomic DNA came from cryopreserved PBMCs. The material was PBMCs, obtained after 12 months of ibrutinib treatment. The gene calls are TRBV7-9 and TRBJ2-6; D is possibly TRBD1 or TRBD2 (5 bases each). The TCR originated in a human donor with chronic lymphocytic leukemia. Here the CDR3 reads CASSLGGVSGANVLTF. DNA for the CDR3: TGTGCCAGCAGCTTAGGAGGGGTCTCTGGGGCCAACGTCCTGACTTTC.